These 14 T cell receptor beta chains were all obtained from the same sample, sequenced in a study of blood T cell repertoires in COVID-19. The table came from immunoSEQ multiplex PCR; TCRdb's copy has only in-frame clones and leaves some out. The sample has more than 350,000 clones; approximately 90% are singletons. The specimen was PBMCs or T cells enriched from blood (not recorded which). These receptors all stem from a woman aged 45-59 years who had recovered from COVID-19.

The rearrangement uses TRBV7-2 and TRBJ2-7; no clear D. The CDR3 has 13 residues. Trimming cost V 4 bases and J 7 bases, with 14 bases left between them. Germline V lookup: CDR1 SGHTA, CDR2 FQGNSA. CDR3: CASSSKHPWEQYF. In DNA form, the CDR3 reads TGTGCCAGCAGCTCAAAACACCCTTGGGAGCAGTACTTC.

V gene TRBV4-2 combines with J gene TRBJ1-4; D is ambiguous. This CDR3 contains 18 residues. Germline V CDR1 and CDR2: LGHNA, YNFKEQ. V lost 1 base, J lost 13 bases, and 28 bases lay in between. The CDR3, as DNA: TGTGCCAGCAGCCAAGCGTCCGGGAAGGGAAGAGATCCCGCGTCACTGTTTTTT. Translating it yields CASSQASGKGRDPASLFF.

The chain links TRBV18 to TRBJ2-2; D unclear. Deletions cut 0 bases from V and 6 bases from J, with 17 bases between. Germline lookup yields CDR1 KGHSH and CDR2 LQKENI. The CDR3 has 17 amino acids. DNA of the CDR3: TGTGCCAGCTCACCACCTGGGCGCACAGATTTTTCCGGGGAGCTGTTTTTT. Translated: CASSPPGRTDFSGELFF.

The gene calls are TRBV7-9 and TRBJ2-7, with D uncertain. Trimming removed 1 base from V and 1 base from J, with 8 bases in between. Germline V gene lookup returns CDR1 SEHNR and CDR2 FQNEAQ (reference sequence). The CDR3 is made up of 14 amino acids. In DNA, the CDR3 is TGTGCCAGCAGCTTAGACGGCGGATCCTACGAGCAGTACTTC. Protein sequence: CASSLDGGSYEQYF.

CDR3 coding DNA: TGTGCCAGCAGCTTGTGGGGAGGTGGCTACACCTTC. Residues: CASSLWGGGYTF. This chain uses TRBV12-3 or TRBV12-4 with TRBJ1-2; D is ambiguous. The CDR3 sequence is 12 residues long. Trimming removed 6 bases at V and 7 bases at J, with 12 bases between.

The CDR3 nucleotides read TGTGCCATCAGTGAGCAACAGGGGGCGTTGTACGAGCAGTACTTC. Protein product: CAISEQQGALYEQYF. This chain connects TRBV10-3 to TRBJ2-7, with 9 bases lining up with TRBD1. Losses at the gene ends were 2 bases for V and 4 bases for J; bases not matched to a gene: 6. The CDR3 loop spans 15 amino acids. The germline CDR1 and CDR2 sequences are ENHRY and SYGVKD.

The chain combines TRBV27 with TRBJ2-3; TRBD1 agrees at 11 bases. Germline CDR1 reads MNHEY; CDR2 reads SMNVEV (reference sequence). The CDR3 loop spans 14 amino acids. V gave up 6 bases and J gave up 4 bases; unmatched junction bases: 3. The CDR3 loop is CASRWTGGSDTQYF. CDR3 nucleotides: TGTGCCAGCAGGTGGACAGGGGGCTCAGATACGCAGTATTTT.

The chain joins TRBV5-1 to TRBJ1-1, with D unclear. The CDR3 covers 13 residues. V was pared by 5 bases and J by 1 base, with 9 bases between. The germline CDR1 and CDR2 sequences are SGHRS and YFSETQ. The CDR3 bases are TGCGCCAGCAGTCCAGGCTGGAACACTGAAGCTTTCTTT. Its translation: CASSPGWNTEAFF.

This clone was counted a few times. V gene TRBV4-1 combines with J gene TRBJ2-7; no clear D. Trimming removed 0 bases at V and 3 bases at J, with 6 bases between. CDR1 is MGHRA and CDR2 is YSYEKL in the germline V gene. The CDR3 length is 13 residues. The CDR3 sequence: CASSQERGYEQYF. CDR3 bases: TGCGCCAGCAGCCAAGAGAGAGGCTACGAGCAGTACTTC.

This clone was counted between two and nine times. The chain carries TRBV9 and TRBJ1-4; tentative D call: TRBD1 (6 bases). Trimming left V 0 bases short and J 8 bases short, with 8 bases between. Germline V gene lookup returns CDR1 SGDLS and CDR2 YYNGEE. There are 13 residues in the CDR3. The CDR3 loop reads CASSVEGEEKLFF. In DNA form, the CDR3 reads TGTGCCAGCAGCGTAGAGGGGGAAGAAAAACTGTTTTTT. The full variable domain, its missing parts supplied by reference TRBV9 and TRBJ1-4, is DSGVTQTPKHLITATGQRVTLRCSPRSGDLSVYWYQQSLDQGLQFLIQYYNGEERAKGNILERFSAQQFPDLHSELNLSSLELGDSALYFCASSVEGEEKLFFGSGTQLSVL.

This chain connects TRBV25-1 to TRBJ1-1, with D unresolved. Germline V gene sequence: CDR1 MGHDK, CDR2 SYGVNS. CDR3 length equals 14 residues. Trimming shortened V by 1 base and J by 3 bases, and 9 bases separated the two germline ends. CDR3 in DNA: TGTGCCAGCAGTGAATTCTCCCGGGACACTGAAGCTTTCTTT. Amino acids: CASSEFSRDTEAFF.

The chain carries TRBV4-1 and TRBJ1-5, with 11 nucleotides matching TRBD1. This CDR3 is 17 amino acids long. Germline V CDR1 and CDR2: MGHRA, YSYEKL. V was pared by 6 bases and J by 6 bases, with 13 bases of the junction left unmatched. The CDR3 is CASSHEPGTGGSQPQHF. CDR3 nucleotides: TGCGCCAGCAGTCATGAACCCGGGACAGGGGGGAGTCAGCCCCAGCATTTT.

The DNA of the CDR3 is TGCGCCAGCAGCCGCCAGGGGACGGATGGCTACACCTTC. It encodes CASSRQGTDGYTF. The chain couples TRBV5-1 to TRBJ1-2, with D possibly being TRBD1 (6 bases). Deletions cut 4 bases from V and 6 bases from J, with 13 bases between. The CDR3 extends over 13 amino acids. CDR1 and CDR2 (germline): SGHRS, YFSETQ. Full variable domain (rest looked up from reference TRBV5-1 and TRBJ1-2): KAGVTQTPRYLIKTRGQQVTLSCSPISGHRSVSWYQQTPGQGLQFLFEYFSETQRNKGNFPGRFSGRQFSNSRSEMNVSTLELGDSALYLCASSRQGTDGYTFGSGTRLTVV.

The V call is TRBV5-5, the J call TRBJ2-1; TRBD2 aligns across 10 bases. The CDR3 runs to 15 residues. The germline gives CDR1 SGHKS, CDR2 YYEKEE (reference sequence). V lost 2 bases and J lost 4; bases outside the gene matches: 3. CDR3 nucleotides: TGTGCCAGCAGCTTACTAGCGGGGCAGTACAATGAGCAGTTCTTC. Its translation is CASSLLAGQYNEQFF.